This TCR beta chain is drawn from a study of cytomegalovirus exposure and HLA in healthy donors. Overall study findings and caveats: There were some public TCRs occurring in many donors, but most TCR sequences were rare. Some TCR beta chains (164 of them) were listed as cytomegalovirus-associated. Published work reported that the classifier diagnosed cytomegalovirus status with high specificity and sensitivity.

Comments on this clone: The antigen remains undetermined.

Looked up from germline, CDR1 is MDHEN and CDR2 is SYDVKM. Trimming left V 6 bases short and J 6 bases short, with 24 bases between. The CDR3 loop spans 17 amino acids. The data were produced by immunoSEQ multiplex PCR, yet TCRdb's version contains in-frame clones alone and is incomplete. The sample shows tens of thousands of clones, 96% of them seen only once. This clonotype was sampled from a man aged 18 to 29 in good health and CMV-seronegative. Sequencing used PBMCs. The chain carries TRBV28 and TRBJ1-5, with no clear D. CDR3: CASSPNPAGSEGQPQHF. The CDR3 nucleotides are TGTGCCAGCAGCCCCAACCCGGCGGGTTCGGAGGGTCAGCCCCAGCATTTT.